This entry features one TCR beta chain sequence. Its antigen is not known. The sort gate was single viable CD3+CD4+CD8-CD45RO+ cells for memory CD4+ T cells. The sample comes from a study of memory CD4+ T cells and cytomegalovirus serostatus. Study overall: This sample comes from healthy Belgian adults, under 10 CMV seropositive, approximately 23 seronegative. General study points: Of approximately 150 reported CMV TCRbeta sequences, about 67 were found in memory CD4+ repertoires. A US-trained random forest predicted CMV serostatus with median AUC around 0.9.

Authors' methods: Out-of-frame sequences were removed, leaving 2,000,000 or so distinct TCRbeta sequences. The repertoire was sequenced with immunoSEQ multiplex PCR; TCRdb's copy has only in-frame clones and lacks some. D and trimming were read from the DNA, whereas the V and J calls and clone size are those reported in that table. The sample shows about 60,000 clones, less than 85% of them seen only once. The CDR3 covers 17 residues. J lost 6 bases, V lost 4 bases, and 11 bases had no gene match. Germline CDR1 and CDR2: SGHRS and YFSETQ. V is TRBV5-1 and J is TRBJ2-2, with 11 bases fitting TRBD1. This sequence was found in an adult in good health and CMV-seronegative. Material for sequencing was memory CD4+ T cells from blood. The CDR3 DNA follows: TGCGCCAGCAGCCGGACAGGGGGCCGGGAGGGCGCCGGGGAGCTGTTTTTT. This codes for CASSRTGGREGAGELFF.